In this sample, the clone carrying this TCR beta chain turned up a few times. Its antigen is unidentified. These data belong to a study of metastatic and nonmetastatic thyroid tumors. Study as a whole: Repertoires from malignant and benign thyroid patients were compared across blood and tumor or nodule tissue. Study-wide results and limits: Patients with malignant thyroid tumors reportedly had significantly higher TCR beta diversity than those with benign nodules, in blood and tumor.

As processed by the authors: CDR3 differences across clinicopathological groups were used to build a distant-metastasis classifier for papillary thyroid cancer. TCRdb re-clonotyped the PCR reads via MiXCR. TCRdb, not the original authors, processed these V and J calls. The sample holds tens of thousands of clones, roughly a sixth seen once. Before thyroid surgery, none of the patients had received any treatment. Trimming shortened V by 5 bases and J by 2 bases, and 7 bases separated the two germline ends. Germline V gene lookup returns CDR1 SGHTA and CDR2 FQGNSA. CDR3 length equals 13 residues. This clonotype was sampled from a female donor with papillary thyroid cancer or a benign thyroid nodule (not recorded which). Some clones in this sample may be carry-over from other donors' samples. The gene calls are TRBV7-2 and TRBJ1-3; D call uncertain. The source material was tumor tissue. CDR3 protein: CASSGGPGNTIYF. The DNA of the CDR3 is TGTGCCAGCAGCGGAGGACCTGGAAACACCATATATTTT.